This T cell receptor (beta chain) was documented in a study of neurological immune-mediated disorders. The CDR3 has 13 amino acids. Germline CDR1 and CDR2: SEHNR and FQNEAQ (reference sequence). V lost 4 bases to trimming and J lost 5 bases, with 11 bases between them. TCRdb passed the 5' RACE reads through MiXCR, listing each CDR3 protein once. The sample lists tens of thousands of distinct CDR3 sequences; 4.5% were seen once. This clonotype came up many times. The V gene is TRBV7-9, the J gene TRBJ2-5; maybe TRBD2 (6 bases). Sequences were obtained from PBMCs. The origin of this receptor is a man aged 25 to 45 with multiple sclerosis. CDR3 residues: CASSSTSYETQYF. The CDR3 DNA sequence: TGTGCCAGCAGCTCCACTAGCTATGAGACCCAGTACTTC.